This TCR beta chain originates from a study of OX40 agonist ivuxolimab in advanced cancers. Looking at the study overall: Ivuxolimab, which targeted the costimulatory receptor OX40 (CD134), was an agonistic, fully human IgG2 monoclonal antibody. The paper covers the monotherapy dose-escalation part of the phase I ivuxolimab trial, which included N ≈ 57 patients. Patients were allowed to have had prior anti-PD-1, anti-PD-L1 or anti-CTLA-4 therapy, and more than 35% of the dose-escalation patients had been treated with checkpoint inhibitors. In the dose-escalation cohort, around four fifths of patients were male, and the mean age was approximately 60 years with a range of roughly 20 to 80. Peripheral TCRbeta sequencing was intended to test whether TCR sequence diversity was altered and clonal T-cell expansion was caused by ivuxolimab. Of the 52 patients in dose escalation, 19 had hepatocellular carcinoma, approximately 15 had melanoma, 9 had renal cell carcinoma and 9 had head and neck cancer. Partial responses occurred in three dose-escalation patients, of whom one had hepatocellular carcinoma and two had cutaneous melanoma. Intravenous ivuxolimab was administered to patients every 2 weeks at six dose levels: 0.01, 0.1, 0.3, 1.5, 3 and 10 mg/kg.

As to this clone: It lacks a known antigen. The record has no base qualities; no much larger clone is one base away.

The trial excluded patients who had a history of autoimmune disease or were on systemic immunosuppression. Peripheral blood for TCR sequencing was collected from all dose cohorts at baseline, on cycle 4 day 1, and on cycle 7 day 1. The samples were taken from a phase I, first-in-human, multicenter, open-label dose-escalation trial of ivuxolimab. Adults with locally advanced or metastatic head and neck squamous cell, hepatocellular, melanoma or renal cell carcinoma were enrolled in the trial. Before TCR sequencing, CD4+ T cells and CD8+ T cells from peripheral blood were sorted into separate populations. Genomic DNA was extracted from sorted cells for sequencing of the TCRbeta CDR3 region. TCRbeta CDR3 regions were sequenced using the immunoSEQ Assay. In its TCRdb copy, this immuneACCESS table keeps in-frame sequences only and misses some clones. Where compared with another copy, unresolved V genes explain less than half of these, and the others have no known cause. The sample data list roughly 79,000 clones, and under 95% of these were observed just once. Roughly 1.6% of the sample rests with the top ten.

Overall study results and their limits: Clonal expansion of both CD4+ and CD8+ blood T cells was observed from baseline to week 6 at doses 0.1 to 3.0 mg/kg. On average, CD8+ T cells showed more expanded clones than CD4+ T cells after ivuxolimab. Low levels of normalized T-cell clonal expansion were also seen in some nonresponding patients. In partial responders in the 0.1-3.0 mg/kg groups, normalized peripheral clonal expansion was found to be among the lowest, especially among CD8+ T cells. Which antigens the clonally expanded peripheral T cells were specific for was not determined.

The CDR3 starts with the cysteine, ends with the phenylalanine, and has 11 residues. The sequence is cut down to CDR3 DNA, 33 bases in frame from base 1. According to the germline V gene, CDR1 reads MDHEN and CDR2 reads SYDVKM. Trimming removed 5 bases from V and 4 bases from J, leaving 6 bases between the germline ends. This material consisted of CD4+ or CD8+ T cells sorted from blood, taken in a trial of the OX40 agonist ivuxolimab. This receptor was identified in an adult with an advanced solid tumor such as melanoma, head and neck, liver or kidney cancer. The sequence is built from TRBV28 and TRBJ2-7; no confident D gene assignment can be made. The CDR3 reads CASSPLYEQYF. The DNA sequence is TGTGCCAGCAGTCCCTTATACGAGCAGTACTTC.